This T cell receptor beta chain is drawn from a study of CD8 T cells in ankylosing spondylitis. The CDR3 covers 12 residues. Trimming stripped 5 bases from V and 8 bases from J, with 13 bases between. Germline V gives CDR1 SNHLY, CDR2 FYNNEI. Scientists made TCR beta libraries using quantitative 5'-RACE with molecular barcodes. TCRdb independently ran MiXCR on the 5' RACE reads; one entry per CDR3 protein. The repertoire includes 40,000 or so distinct CDR3 sequences, over 9% of them detected once, and approximately 16% sits in the top ten. The sequence was obtained from a male donor with ankylosing spondylitis or in good health (not recorded which). Sequencing was performed on blood, either unsorted or a sorted T cell fraction (not recorded which). V and J are TRBV2 and TRBJ2-7; D is tentatively TRBD1 or TRBD2 (5 bases each). The CDR3 nucleotides read TGTGCCAGCAGTTACTCAGGGACCCAGCAGTACTTC. This translates into CASSYSGTQQYF. Supplemented by reference TRBV2 and TRBJ2-7, the full variable domain reads EPEVTQTPSHQVTQMGQEVILRCVPISNHLYFYWYRQILGQKVEFLVSFYNNEISEKSEIFDDQFSVERPDGSNFTLKIRSTKLEDSAMYFCASSYSGTQQYFGPGTRLTVT.